The present T cell receptor beta chain was sequenced within a study of Ad26.COV2.S vaccination and SARS-CoV-2 variants. Germline V CDR1 and CDR2: SGHRS, YFSETQ. The CDR3 totals 18 residues. V shed 0 bases and J 0 bases; nucleotides not matched to a gene: 10. Treatment: around 19 received Ad26.COV2.S at low or high dose, single or two shots; five or six received placebo; per-sample allocation not given. The investigators took samples on day 63 after the first vaccine or placebo injection. Study outcomes and limitations: While placebo recipients had lower spike-specific TCR breadth, vaccine recipients had more. Reports say spike-specific CD8+ and CD4+ T cell responses covered substantial breadth after vaccination. Similar non-spike TCR breadth was seen in vaccine and placebo recipients.

TCRdb's copy holds only in-frame clones and misses some; the assay was immunoSEQ multiplex PCR. The table includes about 400,000 clones, roughly nine tenths detected once. On this clone itself: The antigen remains unidentified.

The sample in question was peripheral blood, obtained in a trial of Ad26.COV2.S vaccine versus placebo. The rearrangement uses TRBV5-1 and TRBJ2-7; 9 positions match TRBD2. The TCR comes from a person aged 18-60 years who received the Ad26.COV2.S COVID-19 vaccine or a placebo. CDR3 in amino acids: CASSLAKGLAGSSYEQYF. CDR3 DNA sequence: TGCGCCAGCAGCTTGGCCAAAGGGCTAGCGGGATCCTCCTACGAGCAGTACTTC.